This T cell receptor beta chain was recorded in a study of blood T cell repertoires in COVID-19. Study-wide context: PBMCs, B-cell-depleted T cells, or T cells provided the cDNA or gDNA that made up the material.

The CDR3 is 16 amino acids. Trimming cost V 0 bases and J 1 base, with 10 bases left between them. The germline V gene encodes CDR1 SQVTM and CDR2 ANQGSEA. This table comes from immunoSEQ multiplex PCR, and its TCRdb copy is limited to in-frame clones, with some not included. The profile covers about 26,000 clones, with 70% to 90% appearing a single time and around 2.8% taken by the ten largest. The chain is built from TRBV29-1 and TRBJ2-6, with D tentatively TRBD2 (6 bases). The sequenced material came from peripheral blood. The origin of this receptor is a human donor in a cohort sampled during active COVID-19. Here the CDR3 reads CSVEDRGGSGANVLTF. CDR3 nucleotides: TGCAGCGTTGAAGATCGGGGAGGTTCTGGGGCCAACGTCCTGACTTTC.